Listed below are T cell receptor beta chains from one sample, sequenced in a study of T-cell reconstitution after alpha-beta-depleted transplantation in children. From the PCR reads, TCRdb called clonotypes with MiXCR, one entry per CDR3 protein. The sample yields around 450,000 distinct CDR3 sequences, roughly 43% seen once. This material consisted of PBMCs, taken before TCRalphabeta/CD19-depleted stem cell transplant. These receptors were taken from a girl aged 2-9 years with aplastic anemia, due to receive a stem cell transplant. Both conserved end residues are part of each CDR3. D genes are given only for firm matches. Size tells how often a clone was seen (once, few, many) or the class of an expanded clone, and some rows leave it out.

>-|TRBV7-2|TRBJ2-1|-
TGTGCCACGCCCCGGGGGTGGGCGAGCTCCTACAATGAGCAGTTCTTC
CATPRGWASSYNEQFF
>-|TRBV20-1|TRBJ2-5|TRBD2
TGCAGTGGCGACCGAAGGACTAGCGGACTCCAAGAGACCCAGTACTTC
CSGDRRTSGLQETQYF
>few|TRBV20-1|TRBJ2-7|TRBD1
TGCAGTGCCCAACAGGGGTCCAGCTACGAGCAGTACTTC
CSAQQGSSYEQYF
>many|TRBV2|TRBJ1-6|-
TGTGCCAGCAGTGGCCCAGCTTTTACCAATTCACCCCTCCACTTT
CASSGPAFTNSPLHF
>-|TRBV5-1|TRBJ1-2|-
TGCGCCAGCAGCGAGTCTTATGCTGGAAGCTACACCTTC
CASSESYAGSYTF
>once|TRBV28|TRBJ1-5|-
TGTGCCAGCAGTTCCGGCAACTACCGTCAGCCCCAGCATTTT
CASSSGNYRQPQHF
>many|TRBV5-1|TRBJ1-1|-
TGCGCCAGCAGCTACCTACAGGGTTCAAGCACTGAAGCTTTCTTT
CASSYLQGSSTEAFF
>-|TRBV5-5|TRBJ1-5|-
TGTGCCAGCAGCTTGGGACCCAGCGGCAATCAGCCCCAGCATTTT
CASSLGPSGNQPQHF
>-|TRBV10-3|TRBJ2-1|-
TGTGCCATCAGTGAGTCCGGATTAGGGGCTAACAATGAGCAGTTCTTC
CAISESGLGANNEQFF
>-|TRBV29-1|TRBJ2-1|TRBD2
TGCAGCGTAGTAGCGGGGGCCCCTACAGGGCAGTTCTTC
CSVVAGAPTGQFF
>-|TRBV9|TRBJ1-1|-
TGTGCCAGCAGCGTAGCATCGGGACACCTGGGCGACACTGAAGCTTTCTTT
CASSVASGHLGDTEAFF
>few|TRBV20-1|TRBJ2-1|TRBD2
TGCAGTGCTAGGACTAGCGGGAGGGCCCATGAGCAGTTCTTC
CSARTSGRAHEQFF
>few|TRBV2|TRBJ1-1|-
TGTGCCAGCCTCGAGGGGAGGAACACTGAAGCTTTCTTT
CASLEGRNTEAFF
>-|TRBV29-1|TRBJ2-1|TRBD1
TGCAGCGTTTACGGGGGACAGGGGGCGGGCAATGAGCAGTTCTTC
CSVYGGQGAGNEQFF
>-|TRBV4-1|TRBJ2-3|TRBD2
TGCGCCAGCAGCCCTTTGGGACTAGCGAACACAGATACGCAGTATTTT
CASSPLGLANTDTQYF
>-|TRBV20-1|TRBJ2-1|-
TGCAGTGCCCCGTGGGGAGGGGGTCGGGGCAATGAGCAGTTCTTC
CSAPWGGGRGNEQFF
>many|TRBV7-9|TRBJ2-1|-
TGTGCCAGCAGCCCTTCCGAAATCTCCTACAATGAGCAGTTCTTC
CASSPSEISYNEQFF
>few|TRBV10-2|TRBJ1-4|TRBD1
TGCGCCAGCAAAGGGACAGGGGGATTTGCAACTAATGAAAAACTGTTTTTT
CASKGTGGFATNEKLFF
>many|TRBV7-6|TRBJ2-7|TRBD2
TGTGCCAGCAGCCTGGGAGGGACTAGCGGGGAATACGAGCAGTACTTC
CASSLGGTSGEYEQYF
>-|TRBV20-1|TRBJ1-1|-
TGCAGTGCTAGAGGAGCAGGGAAGGTTGAAGCTTTCTTT
CSARGAGKVEAFF
>-|TRBV6-6|TRBJ2-1|-
TGTGCCAGCAGTTACTCCACTTACAATGAGCAGTTCTTC
CASSYSTYNEQFF
>many|TRBV20-1|TRBJ2-2|TRBD1
TGCAGTGCTAGATATTCAGGGGGACAGGGAGGAACAGGGGCCGGGGAGCTGTTTTTT
CSARYSGGQGGTGAGELFF
>once|TRBV28|TRBJ2-3|-
TGTGCCAGCAGGAACATGAAGGGCAGGTCGGTGGTAACGGATACGCAGTATTTT
CASRNMKGRSVVTDTQYF
>-|TRBV7-2|TRBJ2-3|TRBD1
TGTGCCAGCAGCTTCGCCGGGACAGGGGTGACAGATACGCAGTATTTT
CASSFAGTGVTDTQYF
>-|TRBV29-1|TRBJ2-5|TRBD2
TGCAGCGTTGCTCTAGCGGGCCCCCAAGAGACCCAGTACTTC
CSVALAGPQETQYF
>many|TRBV4-3|TRBJ1-6|-
TGCGCCAGCAGCCAAGAAACAGGTTATAATTCACCCCTCCACTTT
CASSQETGYNSPLHF
>few|TRBV5-1|TRBJ2-7|TRBD1
TGCGCCAGCAGATTCCTCACGGGACAGAGCTACGAGCAGTACTTC
CASRFLTGQSYEQYF
>-|TRBV5-1|TRBJ1-1|-
TGCGCCAGCGGGGCCTCCCCTGGGGCACTCGAAGCCGGCACTGAAGCTTTCTTT
CASGASPGALEAGTEAFF
>few|TRBV12-3/TRBV12-4|TRBJ1-4|-
TGTGCCAGCAGCTTTACGGGGGCGCGAGAAAAACTGTTTTTT
CASSFTGAREKLFF
>-|TRBV20-1|TRBJ2-7|-
TGCAGTGCTACTGGGGGTCTAGAGTACGAGCAGTACTTC
CSATGGLEYEQYF
>once|TRBV20-1|TRBJ2-1|TRBD2
TGCAGTGCTAAGGGACTAGCGGGAGGGCCTTACAATGAGCAGTTCTTC
CSAKGLAGGPYNEQFF
>few|TRBV3-1|TRBJ2-3|-
TGTGCCAGCAGCCAGTTCGCCGGCCCTTACACAGATACGCAGTATTTT
CASSQFAGPYTDTQYF
>-|TRBV20-1|TRBJ2-7|-
TGCAGTGCAGTGTTTAACGAGCAGTACTTC
CSAVFNEQYF
>many|TRBV7-8|TRBJ2-5|-
TGTGCCAGCAGAACGGGTAGTACGGTAGAGACCCAGTACTTC
CASRTGSTVETQYF
>-|TRBV15|TRBJ2-7|-
TGTGCCACCAGCAGAGAGAGGGGCCTCTACGAGCAGTACTTC
CATSRERGLYEQYF
>few|TRBV9|TRBJ2-3|-
TGTGCCAGCAGCGTAGACGAAGGGGTAGATACGCAGTATTTT
CASSVDEGVDTQYF
>-|TRBV29-1|TRBJ2-1|-
TGCAGCGTCTGGGGGGTTAATGAGCAGTTCTTC
CSVWGVNEQFF
>-|TRBV11-3|TRBJ2-3|TRBD2
TGTGCCAGCAGCCCCCGGCCGGGAAGCGGGAGGCCAGATACGCAGTATTTT
CASSPRPGSGRPDTQYF
>-|TRBV6-5|TRBJ1-2|-
TGTGCCAGCAGTTACATTCCCAGGGGAGATGGCTACACCTTC
CASSYIPRGDGYTF
>-|TRBV9|TRBJ2-6|-
TGTGCCAGCAGTGGACCTATCTCTGGGGCCAACGTCCTGACTTTC
CASSGPISGANVLTF
>once|TRBV29-1|TRBJ2-7|TRBD1
TGCAGCGGATCCGGGACAGACTACGAGCAGTACTTC
CSGSGTDYEQYF
>many|TRBV14|TRBJ2-1|TRBD2
TGTGCCAGCAGCCAAGAACTAGCGGGATTAGGTGAGCAGTTCTTC
CASSQELAGLGEQFF
>-|TRBV15|TRBJ2-2|-
TGTGCCACCAGCAGAGTTTCAGCGAACACCGGGGAGCTGTTTTTT
CATSRVSANTGELFF
>-|TRBV18|TRBJ2-1|TRBD2
TGTGCCAGCTCACCGAGGACTAGCGGTATTACATCCTACAATGAGCAGTTCTTC
CASSPRTSGITSYNEQFF
>many|TRBV5-1|TRBJ2-1|TRBD1
TGCGCCAGCAGCTTCTCGACCGGGACAGGGTCCTACAATGAGCAGTTCTTC
CASSFSTGTGSYNEQFF
>many|TRBV7-9|TRBJ2-7|TRBD2
TGTGCCAGCACGACTAGCCGTGGATCTGGGGAGCAGTACTTC
CASTTSRGSGEQYF
>-|TRBV20-1|TRBJ2-4|-
TGCAGTGCTAGACATCCCAGCGGAAACATTCAGTACTTC
CSARHPSGNIQYF
>few|TRBV5-1|TRBJ2-1|TRBD2
TGCGCCAGCAGCGATCCGGGACTAGCGGGAGACTGGGTTAATGAGCAGTTCTTC
CASSDPGLAGDWVNEQFF